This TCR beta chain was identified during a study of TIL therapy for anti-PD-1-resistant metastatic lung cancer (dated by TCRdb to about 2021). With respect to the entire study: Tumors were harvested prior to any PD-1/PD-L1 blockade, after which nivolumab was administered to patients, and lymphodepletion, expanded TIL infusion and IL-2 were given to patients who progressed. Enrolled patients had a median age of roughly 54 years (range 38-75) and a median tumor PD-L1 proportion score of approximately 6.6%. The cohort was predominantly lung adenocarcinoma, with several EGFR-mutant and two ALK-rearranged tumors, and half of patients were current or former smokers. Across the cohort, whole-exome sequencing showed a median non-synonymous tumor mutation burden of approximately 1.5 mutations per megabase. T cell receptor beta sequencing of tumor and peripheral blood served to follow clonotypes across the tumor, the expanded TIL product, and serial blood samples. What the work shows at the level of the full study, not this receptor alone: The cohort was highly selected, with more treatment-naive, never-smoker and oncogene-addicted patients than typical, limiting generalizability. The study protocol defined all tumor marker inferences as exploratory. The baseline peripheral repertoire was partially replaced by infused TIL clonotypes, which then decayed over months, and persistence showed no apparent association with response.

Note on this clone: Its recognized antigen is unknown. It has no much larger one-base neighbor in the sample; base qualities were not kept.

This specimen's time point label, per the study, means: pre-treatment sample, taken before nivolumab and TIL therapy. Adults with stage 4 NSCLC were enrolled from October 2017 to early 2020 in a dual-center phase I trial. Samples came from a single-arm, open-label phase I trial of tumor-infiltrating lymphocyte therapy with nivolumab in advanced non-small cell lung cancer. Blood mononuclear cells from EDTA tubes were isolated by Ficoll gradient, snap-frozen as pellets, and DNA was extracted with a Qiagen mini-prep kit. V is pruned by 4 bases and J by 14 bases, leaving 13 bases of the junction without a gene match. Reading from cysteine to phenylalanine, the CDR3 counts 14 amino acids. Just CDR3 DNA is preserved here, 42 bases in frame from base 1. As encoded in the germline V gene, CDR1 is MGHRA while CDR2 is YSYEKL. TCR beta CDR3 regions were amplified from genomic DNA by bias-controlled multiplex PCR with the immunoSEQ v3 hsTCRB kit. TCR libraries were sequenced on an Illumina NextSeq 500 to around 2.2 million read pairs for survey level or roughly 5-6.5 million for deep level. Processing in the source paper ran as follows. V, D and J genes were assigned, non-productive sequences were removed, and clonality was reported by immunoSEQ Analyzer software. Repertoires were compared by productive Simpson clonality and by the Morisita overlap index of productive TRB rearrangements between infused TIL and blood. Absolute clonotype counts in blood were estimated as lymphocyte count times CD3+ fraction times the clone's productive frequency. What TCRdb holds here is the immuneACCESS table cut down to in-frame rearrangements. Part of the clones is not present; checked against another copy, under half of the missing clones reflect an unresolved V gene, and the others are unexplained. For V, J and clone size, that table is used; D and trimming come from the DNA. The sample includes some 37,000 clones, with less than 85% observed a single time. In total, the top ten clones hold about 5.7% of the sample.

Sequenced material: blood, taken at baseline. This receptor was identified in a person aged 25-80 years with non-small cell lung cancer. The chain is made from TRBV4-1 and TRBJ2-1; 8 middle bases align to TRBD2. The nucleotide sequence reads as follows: TGCGCCAGCAGCCCCGGACTAGCTCCTCGGGGCAAGTTCTTC. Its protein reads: CASSPGLAPRGKFF.